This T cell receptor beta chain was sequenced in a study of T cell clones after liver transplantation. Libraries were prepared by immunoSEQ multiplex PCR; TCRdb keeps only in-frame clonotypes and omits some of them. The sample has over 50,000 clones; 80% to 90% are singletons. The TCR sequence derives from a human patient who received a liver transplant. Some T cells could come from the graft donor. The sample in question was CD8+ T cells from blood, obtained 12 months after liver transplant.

The CDR3 nucleotides read TGTGCCAGCAGCTCCCGGGACACACGCTACAATGAGCAGTTCTTC. Translated: CASSSRDTRYNEQFF. The rearrangement joins TRBV11-2 to TRBJ2-1; a possible D gene is TRBD1 (6 bases). The CDR3 has 15 residues. Germline V gene lookup returns CDR1 SGHAT and CDR2 FQNNGV. V was clipped by 4 bases and J by 3 bases, with 13 bases between them. The whole variable domain, remainder taken from reference TRBV11-2 and TRBJ2-1, is EAGVAQSPRYKIIEKRQSVAFWCNPISGHATLYWYQQILGQGPKLLIQFQNNGVVDDSQLPKDRFSAERLKGVDSTLKIQPAKLEDSAVYLCASSSRDTRYNEQFFGPGTRLTVL.